The 17 T cell receptor beta chains presented below share a single source sample, sequenced in a study of blood T cell repertoires in COVID-19 (dated by TCRdb to the early 2020s). Library preparation employed the immunoSEQ multiplex PCR assay. Drawn from immuneACCESS, this table holds only the in-frame rearrangements with V and J called that TCRdb kept. Clones are partly lost; checked studies trace under half to an unresolved V gene and leave the rest unexplained. A total of a few hundred thousand clones appear in this sample, around 92% of them only once. Of the sample, around 10% is held by the ten largest clones. The sequencing sample was made of peripheral blood. The receptors stem from a woman in her twenties or thirties with COVID-19, enrolled during active disease.

The chain employs TRBV27 and TRBJ1-1, with unresolved D. Germline V lookup: CDR1 MNHEY, CDR2 SMNVEV (reference sequence). V lost 3 bases and J lost 12, with 11 bases in between. The CDR3 runs to 11 residues. CDR3 amino acids: CASSFGSLTFF. The DNA for the CDR3 is TGTGCCAGCAGTTTCGGGTCTCTGACTTTCTTT.

The rearrangement links TRBV7-8 to TRBJ1-5, with a tentative D call TRBD1 (5 bases). The V gene's germline CDR1 is SGHVS and CDR2 FQNEAQ. Trimming cost V 6 bases and J 0 bases, with 27 bases left between them. This CDR3 has 20 amino acids. The CDR3 bases are TGTGCCAGCAGTCCCTTGGCGGCGACGACAGCTATGTATAGCAATCAGCCCCAGCATTTT. This sequence encodes CASSPLAATTAMYSNQPQHF. The full variable domain, rest sourced from reference TRBV7-8 and TRBJ1-5, is GAGVSQSPRYKVAKRGQDVALRCDPISGHVSLFWYQQALGQGPEFLTYFQNEAQLDKSGLPSDRFFAERPEGSVSTLKIQRTQQEDSAVYLCASSPLAATTAMYSNQPQHFGDGTRLSIL.

The chain carries TRBV4-1 and TRBJ1-1; D uncertain. The V gene's germline CDR1 is MGHRA and CDR2 YSYEKL. The CDR3 runs 14 residues. Between the trimmed V and J ends, which lost 4 bases and 0 bases, there was a span of 9 bases. The CDR3 sequence: CASSLATLNTEAFF. The CDR3 nucleotides read TGCGCCAGCAGCCTGGCAACCCTGAACACTGAAGCTTTCTTT.

The V call is TRBV6-5, the J call TRBJ1-2; D remains ambiguous. The V gene lost 1 base and the J gene lost 8 bases, with 11 bases spanning the gap. This CDR3 region has 13 residues. Germline CDR1 MNHEY, CDR2 SVGAGI. The CDR3 DNA sequence: TGTGCCAGCAGTTACTGGGCAGGCAGCGGCTACACCTTC. Its protein product is CASSYWAGSGYTF.

The chain joins TRBV11-3 to TRBJ1-6; TRBD1 might be the D (5 bases). The CDR3 is made up of 13 amino acids. V gave up 4 bases and J gave up 7 bases, with 8 bases separating them. Germline assignment: CDR1 SGHNT and CDR2 YENEEA. CDR3 loop: CASSSGHNSPLHF. In DNA form, the CDR3 reads TGTGCCAGCAGCTCCGGACACAATTCACCCCTCCACTTT.

The chain has TRBV14 and TRBJ2-1; TRBD2 is a possible D gene (6 bases). This CDR3 is 13 amino acids long. Trimming stripped 10 bases from V and 9 bases from J, with 19 bases between. Germline CDR1 is SGHDN and CDR2 is FVKESK. The CDR3 DNA reads TGTGCCACCAAGCGGGTTACGTTCGGTGAGCAGTTCTTC. Translating gives CATKRVTFGEQFF.

The chain employs TRBV5-4 and TRBJ2-1; the match to TRBD2 covers 8 bases. Germline V gene data show CDR1 as SGHNT and CDR2 as YYREEE (reference sequence). V was clipped by 4 bases and J by 9 bases; unmatched bases: 3. CDR3 size: 12 residues. CDR3 loop: CASSPGGIEQFF. For the CDR3, the DNA is TGTGCCAGCAGCCCGGGGGGGATTGAGCAGTTCTTC.

V and J are TRBV12-3 or TRBV12-4 and TRBJ1-2, with a possible D match to TRBD1 (5 bases). This CDR3 is 13 amino acids long. V was clipped by 5 bases and J by 8 bases, with 15 bases between them. CDR3: CASSPGVSRGYTF. The CDR3 bases are TGTGCCAGCAGTCCGGGGGTCTCTAGGGGCTACACCTTC.

V gene TRBV7-6 combines with J gene TRBJ2-1; 7 bases match TRBD2. The CDR3 sequence is 15 residues long. V lost 1 base, J lost 5 bases, and 5 bases stayed unmatched. In germline, CDR1 is SGHVS, CDR2 FNYEAQ. The chain's CDR3 is CASSLGGRGHNEQFF. The CDR3 region has the DNA TGTGCCAGCAGCTTAGGAGGGAGGGGCCACAATGAGCAGTTCTTC.

V and J are TRBV3-1 (or the pseudogene TRBV3-2) and TRBJ1-3, with D perhaps matching TRBD1 (6 bases). The length of the CDR3 is 17 residues. Trimming removed 0 bases at V and 4 bases at J, with 16 bases between. The germline gives CDR1 LGHDT, CDR2 YNNKEL (reference sequence). This CDR3 is CASSQDPYRVYGNTIYF. CDR3 nucleotide sequence: TGTGCCAGCAGCCAAGATCCTTACAGGGTATACGGAAACACCATATATTTT.

The V call is TRBV7-2, the J call TRBJ2-3; TRBD2 matches 8 bases. This CDR3 contains 18 residues. J lost 1 base, V lost 4 bases, and 13 bases had no gene match. Germline-derived CDR1 and CDR2 are SGHTA and FQGNSA. The CDR3 spells CASSSTSLGLGGTDTQYF. In nucleotides, the CDR3 is TGTGCCAGCAGCTCCACCAGTTTGGGACTAGGGGGCACAGATACGCAGTATTTT.

J is TRBJ1-6 and V is TRBV9; no clear D gene. The CDR3 runs to 12 residues. V lost 4 bases and J 9 bases, leaving 8 bases between the germline ends. The germline CDR1 and CDR2 sequences are SGDLS and YYNGEE. CDR3 in amino acids: CASSPRGSPLHF. CDR3 in DNA: TGTGCCAGCAGCCCACGGGGTTCACCCCTCCACTTT.

The genes are TRBV11-2 and TRBJ1-3, with D perhaps TRBD1 (6 bases). Between the trimmed V and J ends, which lost 3 bases and 2 bases, there was a span of 20 bases. Per the germline V gene, CDR1 is SGHAT and CDR2 is FQNNGV. The CDR3 is 18 amino acids. DNA of the CDR3: TGTGCCAGCAGCTTGATGTCGAGGGGGATAGTCCCTGGAAACACCATATATTTT. Its translation is CASSLMSRGIVPGNTIYF.

The chain carries TRBV6-1 and TRBJ1-2; no clear D. The germline CDR1 and CDR2 sequences are MNHNS and SASEGT. This CDR3 has 13 residues. The V end was cut by 3 bases, the J end by 3 bases, with 8 bases between. CDR3 DNA sequence: TGTGCCAGCAGTGAGGGGAGCGACTATGGCTACACCTTC. Translating gives CASSEGSDYGYTF.

This chain links TRBV29-1 with TRBJ1-2; 8 bases align to TRBD1. The germline gives CDR1 SQVTM, CDR2 ANQGSEA. This CDR3 is 14 amino acids long. Trimming took 6 bases from V and 1 from J; bases not matched to a gene: 7. In DNA, the CDR3 is TGCAGCGTGGGGGGGGACAGGTTTAACTATGGCTACACCTTC. It is translated as CSVGGDRFNYGYTF.

The rearrangement uses TRBV10-3 and TRBJ1-1, with TRBD1 matching over 7 bases. Germline CDR1 and CDR2: ENHRY and SYGVKD. Germline trimming cut 7 bases from V and 4 bases from J; bases unmatched to any gene: 9. CDR3 length: 14 residues. The CDR3 loop is CAITRQGPVTEAFF. CDR3 DNA sequence: TGTGCCATCACGCGACAGGGCCCGGTCACTGAAGCTTTCTTT.

In DNA form, the CDR3 reads TGTGCCAGCAGTTACTCGAGGGACAGGGGTGCCCCGAACTATGGCTACACCTTC. Protein product: CASSYSRDRGAPNYGYTF. The chain links TRBV6-7 to TRBJ1-2; 10 positions agree with TRBD1. TRBV6-7 is marked as an open reading frame, function uncertain. The CDR3 has 18 amino acids. V was clipped by 0 bases and J by 2 bases; unmatched bases: 9.